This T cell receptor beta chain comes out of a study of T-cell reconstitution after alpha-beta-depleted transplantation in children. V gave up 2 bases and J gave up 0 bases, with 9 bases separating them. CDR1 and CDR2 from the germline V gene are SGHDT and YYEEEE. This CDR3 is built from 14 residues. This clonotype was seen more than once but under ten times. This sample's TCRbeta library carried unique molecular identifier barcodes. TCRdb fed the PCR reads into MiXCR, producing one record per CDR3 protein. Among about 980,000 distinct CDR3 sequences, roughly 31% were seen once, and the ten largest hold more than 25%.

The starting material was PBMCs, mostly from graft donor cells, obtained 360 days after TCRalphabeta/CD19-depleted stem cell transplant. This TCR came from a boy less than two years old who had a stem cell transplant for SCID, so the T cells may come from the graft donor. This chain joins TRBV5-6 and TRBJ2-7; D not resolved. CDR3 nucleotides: TGTGCCAGCAGCTTTCGTAGTCTCTCCTACGAGCAGTACTTC. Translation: CASSFRSLSYEQYF.